This T cell receptor beta chain was captured in a study of cytomegalovirus exposure and HLA in healthy donors. The PCR employed 60 Vbeta primers together with 13 Jbeta primers. Generated by immunoSEQ multiplex PCR, the TCRdb table keeps only in-frame clones and is missing some. This sample yields more than 90,000 clones, of which 82% are seen a single time; under 4% belongs to the top ten. The CDR3 runs 14 residues. CDR1 and CDR2 from the germline V gene are ENHRY and SYGVKD. J was trimmed by 7 bases and V by 6 bases; bases with no gene match: 11. Study observations and caveats: It was confirmed in vitro that a few of the CMV-associated chains were specific for CMV antigens.

Worth noting for this clone: Its antigen is not identified.

The source material was PBMCs. The TCR comes from a man aged 50 or older in good health and CMV-seronegative. This sequence joins TRBV10-3 and TRBJ1-1, with 7 bases fitting TRBD1. In DNA, the CDR3 is TGTGCCATCAGGATAACAGGGGCGCGGAGTGAAGCTTTCTTT. Protein sequence: CAIRITGARSEAFF.